Only a few counts were recorded for the clone carrying this T cell receptor beta chain. Antigen unknown. The data are from a study of T cell repertoires in cytomegalovirus infection. Overall study context: CMV epitopes in the study were HLA-C-restricted (recently identified) and HLA-B-restricted (well studied). Shared public TCR beta signatures pointed to both CMV infection and a matching HLA type. Overall study results and limits: Identification of carriers of CMV plus the relevant HLA was achieved through cumulative public TCR beta family frequency. HLA-C-restricted CMV-specific TCR beta clonotypes were dominant in the ex vivo response.

V was cut by 8 bases and J by 2 bases, with 13 bases left in between. Germline assignment: CDR1 MNHEY and CDR2 SVGEGT. The CDR3 has 13 residues. TCRdb reprocessed the reads via MiXCR and lists one record per CDR3 protein. The data show roughly 160,000 distinct CDR3 sequences, with about 22% seen just once and under 30% held by the top ten. The sequence derives from a human donor in good health (CMV status not recorded). Some clones in this sample may be carry-over from other donors' samples. The sample consisted of CD8+ T cells from cultured PBMCs, taken from culture after CMV antigen stimulation. The J gene is TRBJ2-7, the V gene TRBV6-2 or TRBV6-3; TRBD2 might be the D (6 bases). The CDR3: CASLGGIAYEQYF. CDR3 in DNA: TGTGCCAGCCTCGGGGGAATCGCCTACGAGCAGTACTTC.